The clone carrying this T cell receptor (beta chain) came up many times. Sequencing used immunoSEQ multiplex PCR; TCRdb keeps in-frame clones, though not all of them. The sample records about 210,000 clones, over 75% being singletons. The data derive from a study of blood T cell repertoires in COVID-19. About the study: In each case, the material was cDNA or gDNA derived from T cells, B-cell-depleted T cells, or PBMCs.

The CDR3 covers 14 residues. Germline loops: CDR1 MNHNS, CDR2 SASEGT. Trimming took off 3 bases at V and 5 bases at J, with 13 bases between the two ends. The sequenced material came from peripheral blood. The TCR comes from a middle-aged woman with acute or convalescent COVID-19. The chain combines TRBV6-1 with TRBJ1-2; D unclear. CDR3 coding DNA: TGTGCCAGCAGTGACCAGGCCGCAGTTTATGGCTACACCTTC. Residues: CASSDQAAVYGYTF.